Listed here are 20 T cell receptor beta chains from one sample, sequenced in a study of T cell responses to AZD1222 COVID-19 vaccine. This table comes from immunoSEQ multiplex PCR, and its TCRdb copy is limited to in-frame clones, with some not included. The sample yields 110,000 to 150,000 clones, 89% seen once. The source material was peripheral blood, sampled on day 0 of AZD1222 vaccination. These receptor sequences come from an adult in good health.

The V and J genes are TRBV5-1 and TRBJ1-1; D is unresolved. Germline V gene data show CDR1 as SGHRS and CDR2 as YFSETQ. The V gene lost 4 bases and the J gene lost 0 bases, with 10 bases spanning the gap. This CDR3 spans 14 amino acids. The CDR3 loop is CASSVSSVNTEAFF. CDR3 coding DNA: TGCGCCAGCAGCGTTTCGTCAGTGAACACTGAAGCTTTCTTT.

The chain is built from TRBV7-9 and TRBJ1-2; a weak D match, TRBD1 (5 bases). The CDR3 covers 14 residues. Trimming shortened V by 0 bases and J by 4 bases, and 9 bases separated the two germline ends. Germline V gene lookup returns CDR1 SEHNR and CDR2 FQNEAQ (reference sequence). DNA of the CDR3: TGTGCCAGCAGCTTAGCGCTGGGACCCTATGGCTACACCTTC. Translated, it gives CASSLALGPYGYTF.

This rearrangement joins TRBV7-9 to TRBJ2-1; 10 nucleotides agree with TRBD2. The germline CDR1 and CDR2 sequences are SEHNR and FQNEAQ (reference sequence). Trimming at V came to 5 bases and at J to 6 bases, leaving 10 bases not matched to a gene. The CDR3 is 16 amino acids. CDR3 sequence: CASSKPGLARVNEQFF. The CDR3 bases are TGTGCCAGCAGCAAACCGGGACTAGCGAGAGTCAATGAGCAGTTCTTC.

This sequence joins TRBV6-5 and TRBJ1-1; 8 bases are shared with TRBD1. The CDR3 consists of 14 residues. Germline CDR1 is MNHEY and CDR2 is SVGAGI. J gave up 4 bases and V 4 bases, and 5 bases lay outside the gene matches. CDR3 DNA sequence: TGTGCCAGCAGTTTCGACAGGGGTGTCACTGAAGCTTTCTTT. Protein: CASSFDRGVTEAFF.

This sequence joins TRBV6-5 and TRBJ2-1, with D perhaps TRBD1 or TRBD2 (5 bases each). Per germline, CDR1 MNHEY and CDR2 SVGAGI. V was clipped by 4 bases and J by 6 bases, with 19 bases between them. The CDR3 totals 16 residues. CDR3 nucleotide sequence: TGTGCCAGCAGTTCCCGGGGTAGGGGAGCCTTCAATGAGCAGTTCTTC. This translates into CASSSRGRGAFNEQFF.

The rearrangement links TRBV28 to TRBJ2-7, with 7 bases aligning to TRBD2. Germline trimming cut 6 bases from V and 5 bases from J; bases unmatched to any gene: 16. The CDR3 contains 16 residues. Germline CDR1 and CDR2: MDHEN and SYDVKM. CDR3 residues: CASSSLPAGEYHEQYF. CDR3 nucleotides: TGTGCCAGCAGCTCACTCCCGGCGGGAGAATACCACGAGCAGTACTTC.

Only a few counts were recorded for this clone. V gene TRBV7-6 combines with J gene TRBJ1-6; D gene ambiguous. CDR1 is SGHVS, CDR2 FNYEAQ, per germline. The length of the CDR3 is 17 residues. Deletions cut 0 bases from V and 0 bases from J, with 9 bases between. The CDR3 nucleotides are TGTGCCAGCAGCTTAGCTCCGTTAAGCTCCTATAATTCACCCCTCCACTTT. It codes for CASSLAPLSSYNSPLHF. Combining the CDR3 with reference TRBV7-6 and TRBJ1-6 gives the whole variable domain GAGVSQSPRYKVTKRGQDVALRCDPISGHVSLYWYRQALGQGPEFLTYFNYEAQQDKSGLPNDRFSAERPEGSISTLTIQRTEQRDSAMYRCASSLAPLSSYNSPLHFGNGTRLTVT.

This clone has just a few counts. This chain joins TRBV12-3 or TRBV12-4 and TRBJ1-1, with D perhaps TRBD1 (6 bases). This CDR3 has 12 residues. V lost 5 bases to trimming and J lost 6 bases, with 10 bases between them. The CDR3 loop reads CASSRGQSEAFF. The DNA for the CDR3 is TGTGCCAGCAGTAGAGGACAGTCTGAAGCTTTCTTT.

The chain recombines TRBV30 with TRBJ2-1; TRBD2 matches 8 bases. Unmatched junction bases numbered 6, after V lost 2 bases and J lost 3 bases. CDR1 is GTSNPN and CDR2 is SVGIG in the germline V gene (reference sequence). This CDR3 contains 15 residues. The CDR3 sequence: CAWSTETSVYNEQFF. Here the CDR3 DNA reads TGTGCCTGGAGTACTGAGACTAGCGTCTACAATGAGCAGTTCTTC. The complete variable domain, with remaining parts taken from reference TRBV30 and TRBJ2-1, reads SQTIHQWPATLVQPVGSPLSLECTVEGTSNPNLYWYRQAAGRGLQLLFYSVGIGQISSEVPQNLSASRPQDRQFILSSKKLLLSDSGFYLCAWSTETSVYNEQFFGPGTRLTVL.

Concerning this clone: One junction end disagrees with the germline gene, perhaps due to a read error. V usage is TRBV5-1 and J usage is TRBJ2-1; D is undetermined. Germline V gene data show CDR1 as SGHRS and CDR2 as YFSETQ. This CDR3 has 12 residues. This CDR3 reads CASSSDANGQFF. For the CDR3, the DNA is TGCGCCAGCAGCTCGGACGCTAATGGGCAGTTCTTC.

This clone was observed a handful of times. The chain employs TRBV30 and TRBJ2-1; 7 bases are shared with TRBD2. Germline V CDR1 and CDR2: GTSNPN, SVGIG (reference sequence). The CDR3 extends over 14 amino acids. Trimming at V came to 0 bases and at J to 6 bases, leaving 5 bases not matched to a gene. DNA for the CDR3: TGTGCCTGGAGTGTACAGCGGGGATCCAATGAGCAGTTCTTC. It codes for CAWSVQRGSNEQFF.

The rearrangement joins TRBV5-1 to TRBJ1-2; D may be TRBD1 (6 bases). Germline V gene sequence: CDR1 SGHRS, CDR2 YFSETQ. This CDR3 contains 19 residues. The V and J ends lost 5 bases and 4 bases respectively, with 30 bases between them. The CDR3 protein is CASRSDGGGFSTHLYGYTF. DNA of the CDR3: TGCGCCAGCAGATCCGATGGGGGGGGCTTTTCGACCCACCTCTATGGCTACACCTTC.

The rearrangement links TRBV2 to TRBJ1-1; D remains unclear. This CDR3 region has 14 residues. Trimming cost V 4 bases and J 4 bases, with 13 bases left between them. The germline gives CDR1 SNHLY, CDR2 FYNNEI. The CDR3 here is CASSAESISTEAFF. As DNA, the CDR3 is TGTGCCAGCAGTGCGGAGTCCATCTCCACTGAAGCTTTCTTT.

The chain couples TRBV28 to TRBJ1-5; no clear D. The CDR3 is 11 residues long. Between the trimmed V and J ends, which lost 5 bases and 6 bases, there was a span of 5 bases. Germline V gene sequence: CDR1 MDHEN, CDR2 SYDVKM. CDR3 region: CASSIRQPQHF. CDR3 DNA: TGTGCCAGCAGTATTCGTCAGCCCCAGCATTTT.

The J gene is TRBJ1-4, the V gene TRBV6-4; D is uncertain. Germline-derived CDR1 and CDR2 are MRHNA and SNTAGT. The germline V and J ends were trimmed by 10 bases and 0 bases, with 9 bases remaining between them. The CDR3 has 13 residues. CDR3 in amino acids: CAIRGPTNEKLFF. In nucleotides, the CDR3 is TGTGCCATCCGAGGACCAACTAATGAAAAACTGTTTTTT.

CDR3 DNA sequence: TGTGCCAGCAGTACCCGTGGAGGATTCAACGAGCAGTACTTC. Its protein product is CASSTRGGFNEQYF. The rearrangement uses TRBV28 and TRBJ2-7, with D maybe TRBD2 (5 bases). This CDR3 has 14 amino acids. Germline V CDR1 and CDR2: MDHEN, SYDVKM. V dropped 5 bases and J dropped 5 bases, with 16 bases sitting between them.

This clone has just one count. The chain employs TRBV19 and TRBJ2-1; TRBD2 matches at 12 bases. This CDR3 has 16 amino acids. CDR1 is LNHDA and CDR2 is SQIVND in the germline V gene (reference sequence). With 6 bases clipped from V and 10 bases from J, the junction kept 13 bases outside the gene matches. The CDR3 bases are TGTGCCAGTAGCCGTGGGCTAGCGGGAGGGCCGGAGGAGCAGTTCTTC. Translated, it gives CASSRGLAGGPEEQFF.

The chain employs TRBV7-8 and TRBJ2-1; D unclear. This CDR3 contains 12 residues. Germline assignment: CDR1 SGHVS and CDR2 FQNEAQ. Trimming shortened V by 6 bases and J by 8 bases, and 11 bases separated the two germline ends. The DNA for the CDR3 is TGTGCCAGCAGAGGCCTTCGCGATGAGCAGTTCTTC. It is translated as CASRGLRDEQFF.

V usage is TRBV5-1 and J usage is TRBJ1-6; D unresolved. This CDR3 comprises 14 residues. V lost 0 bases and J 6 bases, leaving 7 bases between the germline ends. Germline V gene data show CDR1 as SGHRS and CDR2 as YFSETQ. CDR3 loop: CASSLAGVNSPLHF. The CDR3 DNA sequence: TGCGCCAGCAGCTTGGCCGGTGTTAATTCACCCCTCCACTTT.

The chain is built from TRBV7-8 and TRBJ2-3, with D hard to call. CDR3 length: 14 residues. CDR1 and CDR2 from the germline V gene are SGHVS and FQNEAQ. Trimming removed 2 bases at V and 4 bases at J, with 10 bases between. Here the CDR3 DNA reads TGTGCCAGCAGCTTAAGGCCAGCCGCAGATACGCAGTATTTT. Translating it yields CASSLRPAADTQYF.